This T cell receptor beta chain was found in a study of blood T cell repertoires in COVID-19. In the study overall: Researchers got acute and convalescent COVID-19 samples from the United States, Italy and Spain. T cells, B-cell-depleted T cells, or PBMCs provided the cDNA or gDNA that served as material.

Trimming pared 1 base from V and 7 bases from J, leaving 11 bases between. Germline loops: CDR1 MGHRA, CDR2 YSYEKL. There are 14 residues in the CDR3. Original analysis: The authors estimated nucleated cell counts from reference gene primer amplification. Some clones are missing from TCRdb's copy, which holds only in-frame ones; the method was immunoSEQ multiplex PCR. The V and J calls and clone size were taken over from that table, and D and trimming were inferred from the DNA. The table includes under 150,000 clones, over 75% detected once. The TCR originated in a human donor with active COVID-19. The donor label of this sample is uncertain. Sequencing was done on a sample of peripheral blood. The chain combines TRBV4-1 with TRBJ2-1, with D possibly TRBD2 on 6 matching bases. This chain's CDR3 is CASSQGIGGNEQFF. CDR3 nucleotides: TGCGCCAGCAGCCAAGGGATTGGAGGGAATGAGCAGTTCTTC.